The rows below give T cell receptor beta chains drawn from one sample of a study of blood T cell repertoires in COVID-19. Produced via immunoSEQ multiplex PCR; TCRdb's table is partial and in-frame only. The data hold about 120,000 clones, with more than 70% observed a single time. The material sequenced was peripheral blood. These receptor sequences come from a human donor in a cohort sampled during active COVID-19. Both conserved end residues are part of each CDR3. D genes are given only for firm matches. Where a row states a size, it is once, few, many or the class of an expanded clone; other rows omit it.

d_call: .
clone_size: few
j_call: TRBJ1-6
v_call: TRBV18
cdr3_nt: TGTGCCAGCTCACCGAGTCCGAATTCACCCCTCCACTTT
cdr3_aa: CASSPSPNSPLHF

d_call: TRBD1
clone_size: .
j_call: TRBJ2-7
v_call: TRBV30
cdr3_nt: TGTGCCCAAGGGACAGCCTACGAGCAGTACTTC
cdr3_aa: CAQGTAYEQYF

d_call: .
clone_size: few
j_call: TRBJ2-7
v_call: TRBV5-4
cdr3_nt: TGTGCCAGCAGCCGGGAGCGCTCCTACGAGCAGTACTTC
cdr3_aa: CASSRERSYEQYF

d_call: .
clone_size: .
j_call: TRBJ2-7
v_call: TRBV5-4
cdr3_nt: TGTGCCAGCAGCCCCGGGGACTCTAACTACGAGCAGTACTTC
cdr3_aa: CASSPGDSNYEQYF

d_call: TRBD2
clone_size: .
j_call: TRBJ2-3
v_call: TRBV14
cdr3_nt: TGTGCCAGCAGCCAAGTTGCATTTAGCGGGGATACGCAGTATTTT
cdr3_aa: CASSQVAFSGDTQYF

d_call: .
clone_size: .
j_call: TRBJ2-6
v_call: TRBV18
cdr3_nt: TGTGCCAGCTCACCAAGCTTTCAGGGCCTGGGTGGGGCCAACGTCCTGACTTTC
cdr3_aa: CASSPSFQGLGGANVLTF

d_call: .
clone_size: .
j_call: TRBJ2-7
v_call: TRBV4-1
cdr3_nt: TGCGCCAGCAGCCAAGAGGGGGGATTAGTCTACGAGCAGTACTTC
cdr3_aa: CASSQEGGLVYEQYF

d_call: .
clone_size: .
j_call: TRBJ1-3
v_call: TRBV3-1/TRBV3-2
cdr3_nt: TGTGCCAGCAGCCAAGTCCAGGGTTTCTCTGGAAACACCATATATTTT
cdr3_aa: CASSQVQGFSGNTIYF

d_call: .
clone_size: .
j_call: TRBJ1-2
v_call: TRBV28
cdr3_nt: TGTGCCAGCAGGGTCTCCTTAGACTATGGCTACACCTTC
cdr3_aa: CASRVSLDYGYTF

d_call: TRBD2
clone_size: .
j_call: TRBJ2-7
v_call: TRBV5-1
cdr3_nt: TGCGCCAGCAGCCTTAGCGGGGTAAGCTCCTACGAGCAGTACTTC
cdr3_aa: CASSLSGVSSYEQYF

d_call: .
clone_size: .
j_call: TRBJ1-5
v_call: TRBV19
cdr3_nt: TGTGCCAGTAGTCCCCGCGGGGTTAGCAATCAGCCCCAGCATTTT
cdr3_aa: CASSPRGVSNQPQHF

d_call: .
clone_size: .
j_call: TRBJ1-5
v_call: TRBV2
cdr3_nt: TGTGCCAGCAGTAGACAGGCCGGCCCCCAGCATTTT
cdr3_aa: CASSRQAGPQHF